Included here is one T cell receptor (beta chain) sequence, with context. How the authors handled the data: Amplification of reference gene primers provided the estimated nucleated cell counts. Here immunoSEQ multiplex PCR was the method, and the copy in TCRdb shows in-frame clones only, minus some. V, J and clone size were drawn from that table, and D and trimming were deduced from the DNA. The data show hundreds of thousands of clones, with around 87% seen just once and roughly 4.3% held by the top ten. This specimen comes from a study of blood T cell repertoires in COVID-19. The age range of participants was about 18 to 100 years, with residence in more than 20 US areas. Grouping used clinical history reported by participants in a survey and questionnaire. CDR1 and CDR2 from the germline V gene are SGHTS and YDEGEE. The CDR3 contains 16 residues. V was clipped by 2 bases and J by 4 bases; unmatched bases: 9.

The sample taken for sequencing was PBMCs or T cells enriched from blood (not recorded which). The chain recombines TRBV5-8 with TRBJ2-7; TRBD1 matches 10 bases. The sequence derives from a young woman with acute COVID-19. The CDR3 DNA is TGTGCCAGCAGCTTCGAGCGCGGGACAGGGGTTTACGAGCAGTACTTC. This sequence encodes CASSFERGTGVYEQYF.